This passage covers 5 T cell receptor beta chains from one sample sequenced in a study of shared clonotypes between healthy human individuals. Terminally differentiated effector memory CD45RA+ cells were left out of the naive CD8 fraction, which was CD45RO-negative and positively selected for CCR7. TCRdb's copy holds only in-frame clones and misses some; the assay was immunoSEQ multiplex PCR. Of hundreds of thousands of clones listed, just over 90% are singletons. Specimen: naive CD8+ T cells sorted from blood. All receptors come from a man aged 30 to 39 in good health.

CDR3 nucleotides: TGCGCCAGCAGCCAAGGCAGGGTATATGAAAAACTGTTTTTT. This translates into CASSQGRVYEKLFF. The V call is TRBV4-1, the J call TRBJ1-4; possibly TRBD1 for D (5 bases). Trimming shortened V by 1 base and J by 6 bases, and 9 bases separated the two germline ends. This CDR3 comprises 14 residues. Germline CDR1 reads MGHRA; CDR2 reads YSYEKL.

V usage is TRBV20-1 and J usage is TRBJ2-1, with D tentatively TRBD2 (6 bases). V dropped 6 bases and J dropped 7 bases, with 10 bases sitting between them. Per germline, CDR1 DFQATT and CDR2 SNEGSKA (reference sequence). CDR3 size: 11 residues. The CDR3 DNA follows: TGCAGTGCAATCCTAGCGAATGAGCAGTTCTTC. Translation: CSAILANEQFF.

J is TRBJ2-1 and V is TRBV10-1; 7 positions match TRBD1. J lost 2 bases, V lost 1 base, and 5 bases had no gene match. Germline lookup yields CDR1 WNHNN and CDR2 SYGVQD (reference sequence). This CDR3 region has 16 residues. DNA for the CDR3: TGCGCCAGCAGTGAGTTACAGGGACAGCCCTACAATGAGCAGTTCTTC. This codes for CASSELQGQPYNEQFF.

The chain carries TRBV30 and TRBJ2-7, with 9 bases lining up with TRBD1. Germline V CDR1 and CDR2: GTSNPN, SVGIG (reference sequence). J lost 6 bases, V lost 2 bases, and 5 bases had no gene match. CDR3 length: 13 amino acids. CDR3 sequence (DNA): TGTGCCTGGAGTAACGGACAGGGGTCCGAGCAGTACTTC. It specifies CAWSNGQGSEQYF.

A note on this clone: One end of the junction is discordant with germline, which a read error may explain. V is TRBV11-2 and J is TRBJ1-2; a possible D gene is TRBD1 (5 bases). There are 16 residues in the CDR3. Germline assignment: CDR1 SGHAT and CDR2 FQNNGV. The CDR3 reads CASSLVGTGTNHGYTF. CDR3 DNA: TGTGCCAGCAGCTTAGTGGGGACGGGAACTAACCATGGCTACACCTTC.